One and the same sample provided the 11 T cell receptor beta chains below, sequenced in a study of cytomegalovirus exposure and HLA in healthy donors (dated by TCRdb to about 2017). The library came from the immunoSEQ multiplex PCR assay. The multiplex PCR relied on a mix of 60 forward primers for TCR Vbeta segments and 13 reverse primers for TCR Jbeta segments. Drawn from immuneACCESS, this table holds only the in-frame rearrangements with V and J called that TCRdb kept. Clones are partly lost; checked studies trace under half to an unresolved V gene and leave the rest unexplained. For this sample there are around 70,000 clones; 72% appear just once. The ten largest clones take up 12% of the sample. The sequencing input was PBMCs. The receptors stem from a woman between 35 and 50 years old in good health and CMV-seropositive.

In its sample, this clone was seen a few times. The chain uses TRBV29-1 and TRBJ1-5, with 7 bases aligning to TRBD1. Germline CDR1 is SQVTM and CDR2 is ANQGSEA. After removal of 4 bases from V and 4 bases from J, the junction contained 1 base not matched to a gene. This CDR3 comprises 12 residues. CDR3: CSVATGNQPQHF. The DNA of the CDR3 is TGCAGCGTTGCGACAGGGAATCAGCCCCAGCATTTT. Drawing the rest from reference TRBV29-1 and TRBJ1-5, the complete variable domain is SAVISQKPSRDICQRGTSLTIQCQVDSQVTMMFWYRQQPGQSLTLIATANQGSEATYESGFVIDKFPISRPNLTFSTLTVSNMSPEDSSIYLCSVATGNQPQHFGDGTRLSIL.

This clone was seen a handful of times. The chain employs TRBV15 and TRBJ1-2; 8 nucleotides line up with TRBD1. This CDR3 is 18 amino acids long. Germline lookup yields CDR1 LNHNV and CDR2 YYDKDF (reference sequence). Trimming removed 0 bases from V and 2 bases from J; junction bases left unmatched: 11. CDR3 in amino acids: CATSRDSATDRENYGYTF. CDR3 DNA: TGTGCCACCAGCAGAGATTCAGCGACGGACAGGGAGAACTATGGCTACACCTTC. Complete variable domain (other parts from reference TRBV15 and TRBJ1-2): DAMVIQNPRYQVTQFGKPVTLSCSQTLNHNVMYWYQQKSSQAPKLLFHYYDKDFNNEADTPDNFQSRRPNTSFCFLDIRSPGLGDTAMYLCATSRDSATDRENYGYTFGSGTRLTVV.

This sequence joins TRBV27 and TRBJ1-2; 8 bases are a match to TRBD1. The CDR3 has 18 amino acids. The germline V gene encodes CDR1 MNHEY and CDR2 SMNVEV (reference sequence). Unmatched junction bases numbered 15, after V lost 0 bases and J lost 6 bases. The CDR3, as DNA: TGTGCCAGCAGTTTATCTCCCGGGACAGGACTCAGTCATAATGGCTACACCTTC. The encoded protein is CASSLSPGTGLSHNGYTF.

The chain has TRBV11-2 and TRBJ2-5; 13 bases match TRBD2. Germline V gives CDR1 SGHAT, CDR2 FQNNGV. This CDR3 is 17 amino acids long. After removal of 3 bases from V and 1 base from J, the junction contained 5 bases not matched to a gene. This CDR3 reads CASSLGLAGTLQETQYF. DNA of the CDR3: TGTGCCAGCAGCTTGGGACTAGCGGGGACCCTCCAAGAGACCCAGTACTTC.

The chain couples TRBV7-2 to TRBJ2-5; 7 bases line up with TRBD1. The CDR3 has 13 amino acids. The germline V gene encodes CDR1 SGHTA and CDR2 FQGNSA. J lost 1 base, V lost 5 bases, and 1 base had no gene match. CDR3 in DNA: TGTGCCAGCAGCCGACAGGGCCAAGAGACCCAGTACTTC. Protein sequence: CASSRQGQETQYF. The whole variable domain, filled in from reference TRBV7-2 and TRBJ2-5, reads GAGVSQSPSNKVTEKGKDVELRCDPISGHTALYWYRQSLGQGLEFLIYFQGNSAPDKSGLPSDRFSAERTGGSVSTLTIQRTQQEDSAVYLCASSRQGQETQYFGPGTRLLVL.

The chain recombines TRBV19 with TRBJ1-4, with 7 bases lining up with TRBD1. Unmatched junction bases numbered 5, after V lost 0 bases and J lost 4 bases. The germline CDR1 and CDR2 sequences are LNHDA and SQIVND (reference sequence). The CDR3 totals 16 residues. The CDR3 sequence is CASSIDGTALNEKLFF. CDR3 nucleotides: TGTGCCAGTAGTATAGATGGGACAGCCCTTAATGAAAAACTGTTTTTT.

The rearrangement joins TRBV9 to TRBJ1-6, with 7 bases fitting TRBD1. There are 15 residues in the CDR3. Germline CDR1 and CDR2: SGDLS and YYNGEE. Trimming removed 4 bases from V and 8 bases from J; junction bases left unmatched: 9. CDR3 nucleotide sequence: TGTGCCAGCAGCTTCGGGACAGTTGAGGATTCACCCCTCCACTTT. It translates to CASSFGTVEDSPLHF.

The chain employs TRBV6-6 and TRBJ1-1; tentative D call: TRBD1 (6 bases). This CDR3 region has 13 residues. The V gene lost 6 bases and the J gene lost 0 bases, with 8 bases spanning the gap. Germline V gene data show CDR1 as MNHNY and CDR2 as SVGAGI (reference sequence). The CDR3 region is CASSRTVNTEAFF. Here the CDR3 DNA reads TGTGCCAGCAGCAGGACAGTGAACACTGAAGCTTTCTTT.

V and J are TRBV4-1 and TRBJ2-3, with 8 bases lining up with TRBD2. The germline gives CDR1 MGHRA, CDR2 YSYEKL. The J segment lost 0 bases and the V segment lost 1 base, leaving 15 bases of the junction unmatched. CDR3 length: 20 residues. CDR3 protein: CASSQAFLLSGGNSTDTQYF. The DNA of the CDR3 is TGCGCCAGCAGCCAAGCGTTCCTGTTGAGCGGGGGTAATAGCACAGATACGCAGTATTTT.

This clone has a handful of counts. V gene TRBV5-4 combines with J gene TRBJ2-4, with D possibly TRBD2 on 5 matching bases. The CDR3 runs to 15 residues. V was pared by 3 bases and J by 4 bases, with 14 bases between. CDR1 SGHNT and CDR2 YYREEE come from the germline V gene (reference sequence). CDR3 sequence: CASSSRGLEKNIQYF. The CDR3 DNA follows: TGTGCCAGCAGCTCACGTGGACTGGAAAAAAACATTCAGTACTTC.

The CDR3 nucleotides read TGTGCCAGCAGTGAACGAGGGTTGGGACCCCTCCACTTT. It translates to CASSERGLGPLHF. V usage is TRBV2 and J usage is TRBJ1-6; D gene uncertain. Trimming left V 2 bases short and J 12 bases short, with 11 bases between. Per the germline V gene, CDR1 is SNHLY and CDR2 is FYNNEI. The CDR3 has 13 amino acids.